This T cell receptor beta chain was found in a study of blood T cell repertoires in COVID-19. Study as a whole: Whether acute or convalescent, the COVID-19 samples came from the United States, Italy and Spain. T cells, B-cell-depleted T cells, or PBMCs supplied cDNA or gDNA.

Using immunoSEQ multiplex PCR, the repertoire was profiled, and TCRdb retains in-frame clones only, with some absent. The sample records 270,000 or so clones, around nine tenths being singletons. With 6 bases removed from V and 0 bases from J, the gap between germline ends came to 14 bases. The CDR3 runs to 15 residues. Germline-derived CDR1 and CDR2 are WNHNN and SYGVQD (reference sequence). This receptor was taken from a middle-aged man with active or convalescent COVID-19. The sequenced material came from peripheral blood. The V and J genes are TRBV10-1 and TRBJ1-1; D is uncertain. This chain's CDR3 is CASRPLHILNTEAFF. DNA of the CDR3: TGCGCCAGCAGACCCTTACACATCCTGAACACTGAAGCTTTCTTT.